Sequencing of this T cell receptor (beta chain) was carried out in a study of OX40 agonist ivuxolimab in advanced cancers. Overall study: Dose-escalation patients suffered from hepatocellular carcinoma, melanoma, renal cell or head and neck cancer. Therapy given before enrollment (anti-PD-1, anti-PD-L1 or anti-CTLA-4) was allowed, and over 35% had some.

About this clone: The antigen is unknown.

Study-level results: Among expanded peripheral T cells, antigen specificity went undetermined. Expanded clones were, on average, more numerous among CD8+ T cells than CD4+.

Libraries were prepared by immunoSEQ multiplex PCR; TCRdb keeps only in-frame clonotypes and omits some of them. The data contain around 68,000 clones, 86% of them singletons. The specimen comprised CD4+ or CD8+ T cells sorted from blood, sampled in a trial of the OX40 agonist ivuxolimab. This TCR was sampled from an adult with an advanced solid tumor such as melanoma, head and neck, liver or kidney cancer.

CDR3 DNA sequence: TGTGCCAGCAGCTTAAATCCGGGAGGGCTCCGCTACGAGCAGTACTTC. It specifies CASSLNPGGLRYEQYF. The rearrangement links TRBV7-2 to TRBJ2-7; 8 bases fit TRBD2. Germline V gives CDR1 SGHTA, CDR2 FQGNSA. This CDR3 has 16 amino acids. With 2 bases clipped from V and 3 bases from J, the junction kept 9 bases outside the gene matches.